The 29 T cell receptor beta chains below were found in one sample sequenced in a study of control samples from healthy donors and cancer patients. TCRdb's table, derived via immunoSEQ multiplex PCR, lists solely in-frame clones and lacks some. The sample holds some 120,000 clones, nearly 90% seen once. What was sequenced was blood. Source of these receptors: a man in his fifties or sixties in good health.

A single count supports this clone. The genes are TRBV19 and TRBJ2-7, with D possibly being TRBD2 (6 bases). Looked up from germline, CDR1 is LNHDA and CDR2 is SQIVND (reference sequence). This CDR3 region has 18 residues. The ends were cut back, 7 bases at V and 4 bases at J, with 29 bases in the middle. CDR3 in amino acids: CASTRVGSARGKPYEQYF. As DNA, the CDR3 is TGTGCCAGTACAAGGGTCGGGTCAGCTCGGGGGAAGCCTTACGAGCAGTACTTC.

The chain uses TRBV12-3 or TRBV12-4 and TRBJ1-5; tentative D call: TRBD1 (5 bases). CDR3 length: 12 residues. Deletions cut 5 bases from V and 11 bases from J, with 13 bases between. The CDR3 DNA reads as TGTGCCAGCAGTACCCGGGGGGTAGCCCAGCATTTT. Encoded protein: CASSTRGVAQHF.

V and J are TRBV27 and TRBJ1-6; maybe TRBD1 (6 bases). Trimming stripped 6 bases from V and 9 bases from J, with 12 bases between. Germline CDR1 and CDR2: MNHEY and SMNVEV (reference sequence). The CDR3 runs 13 residues. CDR3 in amino acids: CASRTGLRSPLHF. The CDR3, as DNA: TGTGCCAGCAGGACAGGCCTGCGTTCACCCCTCCACTTT.

The chain couples TRBV11-3 to TRBJ1-3, with TRBD1 matching 7 bases. The CDR3 runs 16 residues. V trimming: 8 bases; J trimming: 1 base; junction bases outside the gene matches: 11. From germline, CDR1 is SGHNT and CDR2 YENEEA. The CDR3, as DNA: TGTGCCAGCCGATCAAGACAGGGAGAATCTGGAAACACCATATATTTT. Translating gives CASRSRQGESGNTIYF.

V and J are TRBV7-9 and TRBJ2-7, with D hard to call. Germline V gene sequence: CDR1 SEHNR, CDR2 FQNEAQ (reference sequence). Trimming took off 3 bases at V and 0 bases at J, with 3 bases between the two ends. This CDR3 is built from 12 residues. This chain's CDR3 is CASSLTSYEQYF. The CDR3 DNA reads TGTGCCAGCAGCTTGACCTCCTACGAGCAGTACTTC.

V gene TRBV5-6 combines with J gene TRBJ2-7, with 12 bases identical to TRBD2. V lost 0 bases, J lost 4 bases, and 5 bases stayed unmatched. The CDR3 is 16 residues long. Germline V gene data show CDR1 as SGHDT and CDR2 as YYEEEE. The CDR3 loop is CASSLGLAGGLYEQYF. Written as DNA, the CDR3 is TGTGCCAGCAGCTTGGGTCTAGCGGGGGGGTTGTACGAGCAGTACTTC. Combining the CDR3 with reference TRBV5-6 and TRBJ2-7 gives the whole variable domain DAGVTQSPTHLIKTRGQQVTLRCSPKSGHDTVSWYQQALGQGPQFIFQYYEEEERQRGNFPDRFSGHQFPNYSSELNVNALLLGDSALYLCASSLGLAGGLYEQYFGPGTRLTVT.

The chain's CDR3 is CASSPGGSRNEQFF. The CDR3 nucleotides are TGCGCCAGCAGCCCCGGGGGGTCACGGAATGAGCAGTTCTTC. This chain joins TRBV5-1 and TRBJ2-1; 7 bases align to TRBD2. The ends lost 4 bases at V and 7 bases at J; junction bases unmatched: 8. The germline gives CDR1 SGHRS, CDR2 YFSETQ. This CDR3 contains 14 residues.

The V call is TRBV6-5, the J call TRBJ1-1; no reliable D call. Trimming took 3 bases from V and 7 from J, leaving 6 bases between them. This CDR3 spans 11 amino acids. Per the germline V gene, CDR1 is MNHEY and CDR2 is SVGAGI. The chain's CDR3 is CASSYRGEAFF. CDR3 in DNA: TGTGCCAGCAGTTATCGCGGTGAAGCTTTCTTT.

The genes are TRBV19 and TRBJ2-2, with TRBD1 matching over 9 bases. Trimming at V came to 4 bases and at J to 0 bases, leaving 0 bases not matched to a gene. Germline CDR1 is LNHDA and CDR2 is SQIVND (reference sequence). This CDR3 has 15 residues. The CDR3 DNA reads as TGTGCCAGTAGTAGGGACAGGGCGAACACCGGGGAGCTGTTTTTT. This sequence encodes CASSRDRANTGELFF. Full variable domain (missing parts from reference TRBV19 and TRBJ2-2): DGGITQSPKYLFRKEGQNVTLSCEQNLNHDAMYWYRQDPGQGLRLIYYSQIVNDFQKGDIAEGYSVSREKKESFPLTVTSAQKNPTAFYLCASSRDRANTGELFFGEGSRLTVL.

This chain connects TRBV28 to TRBJ2-2, with D unresolved. CDR3 size: 13 residues. Germline CDR1 reads MDHEN; CDR2 reads SYDVKM. V lost 6 bases to trimming and J lost 3 bases, with 8 bases between them. CDR3 DNA sequence: TGTGCCAGCAGGTCGCCCTACACCGGGGAGCTGTTTTTT. Its translation is CASRSPYTGELFF.

The genes are TRBV25-1 and TRBJ1-1, with D hard to call. V was trimmed by 4 bases and J by 1 base, leaving 10 bases between them. The CDR3 contains 14 residues. In germline, CDR1 is MGHDK, CDR2 SYGVNS. In DNA, the CDR3 is TGTGCCAGCAGTGCGCCAGGCCGGAACACTGAAGCTTTCTTT. Translated: CASSAPGRNTEAFF.

This clone was counted a single time. This chain connects TRBV5-1 to TRBJ2-7, with 8 bases lining up with TRBD1. CDR3 size: 14 residues. Germline values: CDR1 SGHRS, CDR2 YFSETQ. The V segment lost 4 bases and the J segment 6 bases; nucleotides outside the gene matches: 9. The CDR3 region has the DNA TGCGCCAGCAGCCGGACAGGGATCTCCGTCGAGCAGTACTTC. This encodes CASSRTGISVEQYF.

The rearrangement uses TRBV10-1 and TRBJ1-1, with unresolved D. Trimming removed 2 bases from V and 1 base from J, with 5 bases in between. CDR1 and CDR2 (germline): WNHNN, SYGVQD (reference sequence). The CDR3 spans 13 residues. Here the CDR3 reads CASSEQENTEAFF. The CDR3 DNA reads TGCGCCAGCAGTGAGCAGGAGAACACTGAAGCTTTCTTT.

This clone has more than one count but fewer than ten. The J gene is TRBJ1-1, the V gene TRBV7-3; 8 positions match TRBD1. V lost 5 bases and J lost 1; bases outside the gene matches: 6. The CDR3 has 15 residues. The germline V gene has CDR1 SGHTA and CDR2 FQGTGA. The CDR3 sequence is CASSPGGRENTEAFF. CDR3 sequence (DNA): TGTGCCAGCAGCCCAGGGGGCCGGGAGAACACTGAAGCTTTCTTT.

The chain carries TRBV6-5 and TRBJ2-2, with a weak D call TRBD2 (6 bases). The CDR3 is 15 amino acids. Trimming pared 2 bases from V and 5 bases from J, leaving 12 bases between. In germline, CDR1 is MNHEY, CDR2 SVGAGI. The CDR3 bases are TGTGCCAGCAGTTACGTCCGGGCGGGGACCGGGGAGCTGTTTTTT. Encoded protein: CASSYVRAGTGELFF.

This chain joins TRBV2 and TRBJ1-1, with a weak D call TRBD1 (6 bases). The germline V and J ends were trimmed by 6 bases and 8 bases, with 19 bases remaining between them. The CDR3 spans 14 residues. The germline gives CDR1 SNHLY, CDR2 FYNNEI. CDR3 region: CASSPGEGVKEAFF. Written as DNA, the CDR3 is TGTGCCAGCAGCCCCGGTGAGGGGGTAAAAGAAGCTTTCTTT.

This chain connects TRBV12-3 or TRBV12-4 to TRBJ1-1; the D is unclear. V was cut by 2 bases and J by 8 bases, with 12 bases left in between. The CDR3 is 13 residues long. The DNA of the CDR3 is TGTGCCAGCAGTTTAAGAGGTACGCCCGAAGCTTTCTTT. Translation gives CASSLRGTPEAFF.

V gene TRBV14 combines with J gene TRBJ2-3, with D maybe TRBD2 (6 bases). CDR3 size: 16 residues. Trimming removed 4 bases from V and 2 bases from J, with 16 bases in between. Germline CDR1 and CDR2: SGHDN and FVKESK. The CDR3 sequence: CASSRRMTGATDTQYF. DNA of the CDR3: TGTGCCAGCAGCCGCCGGATGACGGGAGCCACAGATACGCAGTATTTT.

J is TRBJ2-5 and V is TRBV6-1; D possibly corresponds to TRBD2 (5 bases). CDR3 length: 17 residues. Germline V gene lookup returns CDR1 MNHNS and CDR2 SASEGT. Between the trimmed V and J ends, which lost 3 bases and 1 base, there was a span of 18 bases. CDR3 coding DNA: TGTGCCAGCAGTGATACCCGGCTAGTCGGACTCCAAGAGACCCAGTACTTC. Protein product: CASSDTRLVGLQETQYF.

The chain joins TRBV5-1 to TRBJ1-4; D remains ambiguous. Per germline, CDR1 SGHRS and CDR2 YFSETQ. The CDR3 covers 16 residues. V lost 2 bases to trimming and J lost 4 bases, with 15 bases between them. The CDR3, as DNA: TGCGCCAGCAGCTTCGACGCAGCGTCGGATAATGAAAAACTGTTTTTT. Encoded protein: CASSFDAASDNEKLFF. Full variable domain (remainder filled in from reference TRBV5-1 and TRBJ1-4): KAGVTQTPRYLIKTRGQQVTLSCSPISGHRSVSWYQQTPGQGLQFLFEYFSETQRNKGNFPGRFSGRQFSNSRSEMNVSTLELGDSALYLCASSFDAASDNEKLFFGSGTQLSVL.

This clone was counted only a few times. This chain uses TRBV9 with TRBJ2-1; D not resolved. Germline V gene lookup returns CDR1 SGDLS and CDR2 YYNGEE. The germline V and J ends were trimmed by 0 bases and 3 bases, with 10 bases remaining between them. The CDR3 totals 15 residues. The CDR3 is CASSVAGGNYNEQFF. CDR3 nucleotides: TGTGCCAGCAGCGTAGCAGGTGGAAACTACAATGAGCAGTTCTTC. The full variable domain, rest sourced from reference TRBV9 and TRBJ2-1, is DSGVTQTPKHLITATGQRVTLRCSPRSGDLSVYWYQQSLDQGLQFLIQYYNGEERAKGNILERFSAQQFPDLHSELNLSSLELGDSALYFCASSVAGGNYNEQFFGPGTRLTVL.

V usage is TRBV19 and J usage is TRBJ1-6, with D hard to call. The V and J ends lost 1 base and 2 bases respectively, with 12 bases between them. There are 17 residues in the CDR3. Germline V gene data show CDR1 as LNHDA and CDR2 as SQIVND (reference sequence). The CDR3 sequence is CASSIGGQLTYNSPLHF. The CDR3 region has the DNA TGTGCCAGTAGTATAGGAGGTCAGCTGACCTATAATTCACCCCTCCACTTT.

The chain combines TRBV10-3 with TRBJ1-4, with D tentatively TRBD1 (5 bases). The V and J ends lost 2 bases and 7 bases respectively, with 11 bases between them. The CDR3 covers 14 residues. Germline CDR1 is ENHRY and CDR2 is SYGVKD. Here the CDR3 DNA reads TGTGCCATCAGTGAGGCAGCTGGGGCTGAAAAACTGTTTTTT. Protein: CAISEAAGAEKLFF.

J is TRBJ2-4 and V is TRBV9, with 7 bases lining up with TRBD2. The V gene end was trimmed by 0 bases and the J gene end by 16 bases; junction bases not matched to a gene: 10. This CDR3 region has 13 residues. Germline-derived CDR1 and CDR2 are SGDLS and YYNGEE. The chain's CDR3 is CASSVESSGPPYF. The CDR3 region has the DNA TGTGCCAGCAGCGTAGAAAGTAGCGGGCCCCCTTACTTC.

The rearrangement uses TRBV2 and TRBJ2-3; no clear D. Trimming removed 1 base at V and 0 bases at J, with 5 bases between. Germline lookup yields CDR1 SNHLY and CDR2 FYNNEI. CDR3 size: 14 residues. The chain's CDR3 is CASSEGTSTDTQYF. CDR3 nucleotide sequence: TGTGCCAGCAGTGAAGGTACTAGCACAGATACGCAGTATTTT.

The CDR3 spells CASRKIQFYGYTF. CDR3 nucleotide sequence: TGTGCCAGCAGGAAAATACAGTTCTATGGCTACACCTTC. The rearrangement uses TRBV6-6 and TRBJ1-2; D is unresolved. Between the trimmed V and J ends, which lost 6 bases and 4 bases, there was a span of 12 bases. The germline CDR1 and CDR2 sequences are MNHNY and SVGAGI (reference sequence). The CDR3 extends over 13 amino acids.

This chain uses TRBV7-8 with TRBJ1-6; no firm D call. Trimming removed 3 bases from V and 8 bases from J, with 8 bases in between. The CDR3 consists of 13 residues. Germline V CDR1 and CDR2: SGHVS, FQNEAQ. This chain's CDR3 is CASSFVQDSPLHF. The CDR3 coding sequence is TGTGCCAGCAGCTTTGTGCAGGATTCACCCCTCCACTTT.

V is TRBV7-2 and J is TRBJ2-7; TRBD2 matches at 8 bases. The J segment lost 1 base and the V segment lost 2 bases, leaving 4 bases of the junction unmatched. This CDR3 is 15 amino acids long. The V gene's germline CDR1 is SGHTA and CDR2 FQGNSA. CDR3 loop: CASSLSGGESYEQYF. The CDR3 coding sequence is TGTGCCAGCAGCTTATCGGGGGGGGAATCCTACGAGCAGTACTTC.

As regards this clone: This same CDR3 is encoded by further DNA sequences in the sample. The CDR3 protein is CASSWKTGGLANVLTF. CDR3 coding DNA: TGTGCCAGCAGCTGGAAGACAGGGGGGCTCGCCAACGTCCTGACTTTC. The rearrangement links TRBV5-4 to TRBJ2-6, with 9 bases fitting TRBD1. V gave up 3 bases and J gave up 7 bases; unmatched junction bases: 8. CDR1 and CDR2 (germline): SGHNT, YYREEE (reference sequence). CDR3 length equals 16 residues.